The 28 T cell receptor beta chains below all came from one sample that was sequenced in a study of metastatic and nonmetastatic thyroid tumors. TCRdb reassembled clones from the PCR reads with MiXCR. The repertoire holds about 18,000 clones, with around a third as singletons. Patients were all untreated before their thyroid surgery. Sequenced: tumor tissue. These receptors originate from a male donor with papillary thyroid cancer or a benign thyroid nodule (not recorded which). Some clones in this sample may be carry-over from other donors' samples.

The chain uses TRBV11-2 and TRBJ2-7; 8 bases agree with TRBD2. V was clipped by 3 bases and J by 6 bases; unmatched bases: 16. Germline assignment: CDR1 SGHAT and CDR2 FQNNGV. The length of the CDR3 is 17 residues. CDR3 amino acids: CASSLETSAGFSTEQYF. The CDR3 nucleotides are TGTGCCAGCAGCTTGGAGACTAGCGCGGGGTTTAGCACCGAGCAGTACTTC.

This clone was seen only once. Mismatch with germline at one junction end may stem from a read error. The rearrangement uses TRBV6-1 and TRBJ1-4, with 9 bases identical to TRBD1. The CDR3 consists of 20 residues. The germline V gene has CDR1 MNHNS and CDR2 SASEGT. DNA for the CDR3: TGTACCAGCAGTGAAAACCGTCCTTCCGGGACAGGGATGTTTAAGGAAAAACTGTTTTTT. Its translation is CTSSENRPSGTGMFKEKLFF.

The V call is TRBV30, the J call TRBJ2-7; D is perhaps TRBD1 (5 bases). Germline values: CDR1 GTSNPN, CDR2 SVGIG (reference sequence). This CDR3 region has 12 residues. V lost 1 base and J lost 12, with 16 bases in between. The CDR3 loop reads CAWSEGQSGWYF. The CDR3 bases are TGTGCCTGGAGTGAGGGGCAATCGGGTTGGTACTTC.

This clone was observed a handful of times. V usage is TRBV6-1 and J usage is TRBJ1-1; D gene ambiguous. Germline V gene data show CDR1 as MNHNS and CDR2 as SASEGT. Trimming left V 5 bases short and J 1 base short, with 8 bases between. The CDR3 is 13 amino acids. The CDR3 nucleotides read TGTGCCAGCAGTCGCCGAGGGAACACTGAAGCTTTCTTT. Amino acid sequence: CASSRRGNTEAFF.

This clone was found a few times. The rearrangement uses TRBV9 and TRBJ2-1, with D hard to call. The V end lost 5 bases, the J end lost 0 bases, and 15 bases lay between the germline ends. This CDR3 region has 16 residues. Germline V gives CDR1 SGDLS, CDR2 YYNGEE. This CDR3 reads CASRDEASSSYNEQFF. DNA of the CDR3: TGTGCCAGCAGAGACGAGGCGTCGAGCTCCTACAATGAGCAGTTCTTC.

By share, this clone ranks as medium-sized (0.01 to 0.1%). The gene calls are TRBV6-1 and TRBJ1-5; 8 nucleotides match TRBD1. The CDR3 consists of 14 residues. The V and J ends lost 6 bases and 7 bases, in that order; junction bases with no gene match: 8. Germline V lookup: CDR1 MNHNS, CDR2 SASEGT. For the CDR3, the DNA is TGTGCCAGCAGGGCAGGGGGCTGGGCACAGCCCCAGCATTTT. This gives the protein CASRAGGWAQPQHF.

By sample share, this clone is medium-sized. The J gene is TRBJ2-3, the V gene TRBV2; 8 bases line up with TRBD2. The CDR3 loop spans 15 amino acids. The V gene end was trimmed by 9 bases and the J gene end by 6 bases; junction bases not matched to a gene: 14. Germline CDR1 is SNHLY and CDR2 is FYNNEI. The CDR3 DNA follows: TGTGCCAGGACTCAAAGCGGGAGTCGTATGGATACGCAGTATTTT. Translation gives CARTQSGSRMDTQYF.

As for this clone: The missing conserved phenylalanine or tryptophan at the end of this CDR3 makes a read error likely. Because the CDR3's place on the DNA is in doubt, the DNA is left out and the CDR3 is given as listed by TCRdb. The chain recombines TRBV28 with TRBJ2-2. Ends included, the CDR3 has 12 residues. Germline CDR1 MDHEN, CDR2 SYDVKM. CDR3 protein: CASNLNTGELCI.

For this clone: Relative to the germline gene, one junction end is altered; a read error may explain this. The V and J genes are TRBV6-2 or TRBV6-3 and TRBJ2-5; 9 nucleotides align to TRBD1. CDR1 and CDR2 from the germline V gene are MNHEY and SVGEGT. The CDR3 is made up of 14 amino acids. The CDR3 nucleotides are TGTGCCATCAGTTCACGGACAGGGGTGGGGACCCAGTACTTC. It translates to CAISSRTGVGTQYF.

The rearrangement uses TRBV28 and TRBJ1-6; D is possibly TRBD1 (5 bases). V was cut by 7 bases and J by 7 bases, with 14 bases left in between. Germline V gene data show CDR1 as MDHEN and CDR2 as SYDVKM. The CDR3 is 14 residues long. This chain's CDR3 is CASNTGETNSPLHF. DNA for the CDR3: TGTGCCAGCAATACGGGGGAGACCAATTCACCCCTCCACTTT. Filled out from reference TRBV28 and TRBJ1-6, the complete variable domain reads DVKVTQSSRYLVKRTGEKVFLECVQDMDHENMFWYRQDPGLGLRLIYFSYDVKMKEKGDIPEGYSVSREKKERFSLILESASTNQTSMYLCASNTGETNSPLHFGNGTRLTVT.

The chain uses TRBV20-1 and TRBJ2-1; 7 bases map to TRBD2. CDR3 length equals 13 residues. Germline V CDR1 and CDR2: DFQATT, SNEGSKA (reference sequence). The J segment lost 10 bases and the V segment lost 1 base, leaving 7 bases of the junction unmatched. CDR3: CSARAPTSLEQFF. In DNA form, the CDR3 reads TGCAGTGCTAGAGCCCCGACTAGCTTGGAGCAGTTCTTC.

This clone was counted ten times or more. The chain has TRBV12-3 or TRBV12-4 and TRBJ2-5; D is unresolved. The CDR3 extends over 15 amino acids. V lost 5 bases and J lost 2, with 15 bases in between. The CDR3 protein is CASSLALGLQETQYF. DNA for the CDR3: TGTGCCAGCAGTCTTGCCCTCGGTTTGCAAGAGACCCAGTACTTC.

About this clone: A read error may be the cause here, since a much bigger clone is one base away. The chain employs TRBV7-7 and TRBJ2-5; possibly TRBD1 or TRBD2 for D (5 bases each). The CDR3 consists of 14 residues. The V gene lost 0 bases and the J gene lost 5 bases, with 10 bases spanning the gap. Germline-derived CDR1 and CDR2 are SSHAT and FNYEAQ (reference sequence). The CDR3 protein is CASSLATEGETQYF. CDR3 sequence (DNA): TGTGCCAGCAGCTTAGCGACCGAGGGGGAGACCCAGTACTTC.

The chain links TRBV28 to TRBJ2-3; 7 positions match TRBD2. The CDR3 consists of 17 residues. After removal of 6 bases from V and 7 bases from J, the junction contained 19 bases not matched to a gene. In germline, CDR1 is MDHEN, CDR2 SYDVKM. CDR3 residues: CASRWLRGIAGGYTQYF. CDR3 DNA sequence: TGTGCCAGCAGATGGTTAAGGGGAATAGCGGGCGGGTATACGCAGTATTTT.

To note about this clone: The conserved phenylalanine or tryptophan is not found at the CDR3 terminus, so this likely reflects a read error. J is TRBJ2-2 and V is TRBV20-1; the match to TRBD1 covers 7 bases. This CDR3 is built from 14 residues. Germline trimming cut 3 bases from V and 5 bases from J; bases unmatched to any gene: 6. Per the germline V gene, CDR1 is DFQATT and CDR2 is SNEGSKA (reference sequence). In DNA, the CDR3 is TGCAGTGCTAGTGGGGACAGCGGAACCGGGGAGCTGTTTTTG. It is translated as CSASGDSGTGELFL.

In its sample, this clone was seen many times. In DNA, the CDR3 is TGTGCCAGCAGCCGCTCGGGGGGCCACGAGCAGTACTTC. This sequence encodes CASSRSGGHEQYF. The chain carries TRBV3-1 and TRBJ2-7, with a weak D call TRBD2 (7 bases). CDR1 and CDR2 from the germline V gene are LGHDT and YNNKEL (reference sequence). Trimming took off 4 bases at V and 5 bases at J, with 12 bases between the two ends. The CDR3 length is 13 residues.

V usage is TRBV10-1 and J usage is TRBJ2-5, with 7 positions matching TRBD2. The CDR3 length is 15 residues. V lost 2 bases, J lost 2 bases, and 5 bases stayed unmatched. The V gene's germline CDR1 is WNHNN and CDR2 SYGVQD (reference sequence). DNA for the CDR3: TGCGCCAGCAGTGAGGCTAGCGGAGGTCAAGAGACCCAGTACTTC. Encoded protein: CASSEASGGQETQYF.

This clone turned up a few times. J is TRBJ2-2 and V is TRBV6-1; D may be TRBD2 (6 bases). Deletions cut 11 bases from V and 4 bases from J, with 20 bases between. The CDR3 extends over 15 amino acids. Germline V gene data show CDR1 as MNHNS and CDR2 as SASEGT. In nucleotides, the CDR3 is TGTGCCTGCGGGATAGGGGTAGTGGGCACCGGGGAGCTGTTTTTT. Amino acid sequence: CACGIGVVGTGELFF.

V gene TRBV5-1 combines with J gene TRBJ2-3, with 12 bases fitting TRBD2. Germline V gene lookup returns CDR1 SGHRS and CDR2 YFSETQ. The CDR3 spans 18 residues. Trimming cost V 1 base and J 2 bases; bases outside gene matches: 8. CDR3 region: CASSLYPRTSGVTDTQYF. DNA for the CDR3: TGCGCCAGCAGCTTGTACCCCCGGACTAGCGGGGTCACAGATACGCAGTATTTT.

This clone was detected only a few times. This is likely a read error, given that the CDR3 carries no conserved phenylalanine or tryptophan at its end. V gene TRBV6-1 combines with J gene TRBJ2-7; 10 bases align to TRBD1. The CDR3 extends over 14 amino acids. Germline V gene lookup returns CDR1 MNHNS and CDR2 SASEGT. The V and J ends lost 10 bases and 5 bases, in that order; junction bases with no gene match: 11. CDR3 coding DNA: TGTGCCACCCTCTCGGGACAGGGGAACCACGAGCAGTACTCC. It translates to CATLSGQGNHEQYS.

This clone was seen ten or more times. V usage is TRBV2 and J usage is TRBJ2-5; tentatively, D is TRBD2 (6 bases). Per germline, CDR1 SNHLY and CDR2 FYNNEI. Trimming removed 7 bases at V and 1 base at J, with 13 bases between. The length of the CDR3 is 14 residues. DNA of the CDR3: TGTGCCAGCACAGGGAGGACGGTCCAAGAGACCCAGTACTTC. It is translated as CASTGRTVQETQYF.

In this sample, this clone turned up a few times. At one end, the junction sequence differs from germline, possibly due to a read error. This chain uses TRBV15 with TRBJ2-4; D is unresolved. The CDR3 spans 13 residues. Germline CDR1 and CDR2: LNHNV and YYDKDF (reference sequence). CDR3 sequence reads: CTTSWKGLNIQYF. The CDR3 nucleotides are TGTACCACCAGTTGGAAAGGCCTTAACATTCAGTACTTC.

The rearrangement links TRBV30 to TRBJ1-2, with D unresolved. This CDR3 spans 11 amino acids. Germline V gene sequence: CDR1 GTSNPN, CDR2 SVGIG (reference sequence). The germline V and J ends were trimmed by 4 bases and 5 bases, with 8 bases remaining between them. The CDR3 here is CAWTTTYGYTF. The CDR3 DNA is TGTGCCTGGACCACGACTTATGGCTACACCTTC.

This clone has a single count. CDR3 nucleotide sequence: TGTGCCAGCTCACCACCAGGAGGGCTCAACACTGAAGCTTTCTTT. Its protein product is CASSPPGGLNTEAFF. This chain joins TRBV18 and TRBJ1-1; D is unresolved. This CDR3 spans 15 amino acids. Trimming removed 0 bases at V and 2 bases at J, with 10 bases between. CDR1 and CDR2 from the germline V gene are KGHSH and LQKENI. The full variable domain, in which reference TRBV18 and TRBJ1-1 provide the parts outside the CDR3, is NAGVMQNPRHLVRRRGQEARLRCSPMKGHSHVYWYRQLPEEGLKFMVYLQKENIIDESGMPKERFSAEFPKEGPSILRIQQVVRGDSAAYFCASSPPGGLNTEAFFGQGTRLTVV.

As to this clone: The conserved phenylalanine or tryptophan normally closing the CDR3 is absent here, so this likely arose from a read error. The chain recombines TRBV12-3 or TRBV12-4 with TRBJ2-5; no clear D gene. CDR3 length: 15 residues. This chain's CDR3 is CASSLALGLQDTQYV. Written as DNA, the CDR3 is TGTGCCAGCAGTCTTGCCCTCGGTTTGCAAGACACCCAGTACGTC.

Worth noting for this clone: This CDR3 is missing its conserved last phenylalanine or tryptophan, likely due to a read error. The limits of the CDR3 on the DNA are not certain, so only TCRdb's listed CDR3 is given. The chain links TRBV6-1 to TRBJ2-1; the D call of TRBD2 is as the table states it, not checked on the DNA. CDR1 and CDR2 from the germline V gene are MNHNS and SASEGT. Termini included, the CDR3 measures 15 amino acids. The CDR3 here is CASSEDLAGGGEQLY.

The chain joins TRBV2 to TRBJ1-3; no reliable D call. This CDR3 spans 15 amino acids. Germline loops: CDR1 SNHLY, CDR2 FYNNEI. V lost 1 base and J 0 bases, leaving 7 bases between the germline ends. DNA of the CDR3: TGTGCCAGCAGTGAAGGTCGTCGCTCTGGAAACACCATATATTTT. It translates to CASSEGRRSGNTIYF.

This clone has only a few counts. This CDR3 fails to terminate in the conserved phenylalanine or tryptophan, so it likely reflects a read error. Because the CDR3's place on the DNA is in doubt, the DNA is left out and the CDR3 is given as listed by TCRdb. The gene calls are TRBV5-1 and TRBJ2-3; the table assigns TRBD1, which was not confirmed against the DNA. The CDR3 sequence runs 14 residues, both termini included. CDR1 and CDR2 from the germline V gene are SGHRS and YFSETQ. CDR3 protein: CASIETGGSDTKYS.